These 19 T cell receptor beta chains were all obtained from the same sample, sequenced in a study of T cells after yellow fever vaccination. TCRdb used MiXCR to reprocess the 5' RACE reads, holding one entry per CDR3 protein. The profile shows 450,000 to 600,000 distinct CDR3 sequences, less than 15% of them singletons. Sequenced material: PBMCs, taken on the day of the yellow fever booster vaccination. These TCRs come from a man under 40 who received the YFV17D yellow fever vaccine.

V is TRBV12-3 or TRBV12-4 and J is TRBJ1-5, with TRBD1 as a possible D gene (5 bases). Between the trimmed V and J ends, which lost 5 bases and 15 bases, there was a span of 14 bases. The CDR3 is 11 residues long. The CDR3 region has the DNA TGTGCCAGCAGTGGGATATCGGGGCGGCATTTT. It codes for CASSGISGRHF.

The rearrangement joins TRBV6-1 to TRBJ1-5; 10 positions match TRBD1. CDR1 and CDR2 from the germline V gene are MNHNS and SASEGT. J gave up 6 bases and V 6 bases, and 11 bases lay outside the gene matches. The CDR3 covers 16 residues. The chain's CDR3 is CASSPTSGTGVQPQHF. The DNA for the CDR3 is TGTGCCAGCAGCCCGACGTCCGGGACAGGGGTTCAGCCCCAGCATTTT.

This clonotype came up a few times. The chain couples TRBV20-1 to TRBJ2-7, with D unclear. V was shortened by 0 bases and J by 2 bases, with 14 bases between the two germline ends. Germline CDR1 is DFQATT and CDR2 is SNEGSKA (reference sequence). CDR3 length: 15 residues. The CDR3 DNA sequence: TGCAGTGCTAGAGAGGGGTCGAGCATCACCTACGAGCAGTACTTC. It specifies CSAREGSSITYEQYF.

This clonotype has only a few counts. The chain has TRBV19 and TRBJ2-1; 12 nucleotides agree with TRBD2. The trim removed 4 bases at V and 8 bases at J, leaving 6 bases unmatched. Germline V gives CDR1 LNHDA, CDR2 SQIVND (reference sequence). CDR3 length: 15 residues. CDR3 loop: CASSNLAGGRDEQFF. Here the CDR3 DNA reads TGTGCCAGTAGTAACCTAGCGGGAGGGCGGGATGAGCAGTTCTTC.

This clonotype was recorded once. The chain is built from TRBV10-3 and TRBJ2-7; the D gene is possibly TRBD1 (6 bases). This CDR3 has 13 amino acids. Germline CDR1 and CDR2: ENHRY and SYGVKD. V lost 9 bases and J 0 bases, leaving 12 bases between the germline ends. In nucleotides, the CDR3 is TGTGCCATTCTCATACAGGGCTCCTACGAGCAGTACTTC. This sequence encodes CAILIQGSYEQYF.

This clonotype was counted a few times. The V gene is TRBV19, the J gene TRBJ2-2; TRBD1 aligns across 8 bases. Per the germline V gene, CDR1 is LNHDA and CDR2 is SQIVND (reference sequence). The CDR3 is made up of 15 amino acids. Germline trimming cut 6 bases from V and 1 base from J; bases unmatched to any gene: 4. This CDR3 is CASRTGTGNTGELFF. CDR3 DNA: TGTGCCAGTAGGACCGGGACAGGGAACACCGGGGAGCTGTTTTTT. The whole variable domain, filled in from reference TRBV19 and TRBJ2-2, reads DGGITQSPKYLFRKEGQNVTLSCEQNLNHDAMYWYRQDPGQGLRLIYYSQIVNDFQKGDIAEGYSVSREKKESFPLTVTSAQKNPTAFYLCASRTGTGNTGELFFGEGSRLTVL.

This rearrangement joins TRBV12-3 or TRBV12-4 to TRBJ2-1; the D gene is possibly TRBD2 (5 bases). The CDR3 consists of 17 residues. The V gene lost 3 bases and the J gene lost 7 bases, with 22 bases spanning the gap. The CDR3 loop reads CASSFPERQEAFNEQFF. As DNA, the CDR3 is TGTGCCAGCAGTTTCCCCGAGCGGCAGGAGGCCTTTAATGAGCAGTTCTTC.

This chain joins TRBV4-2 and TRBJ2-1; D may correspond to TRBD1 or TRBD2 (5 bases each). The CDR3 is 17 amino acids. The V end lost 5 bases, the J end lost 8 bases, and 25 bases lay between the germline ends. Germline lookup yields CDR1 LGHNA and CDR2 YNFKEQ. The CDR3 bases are TGTGCCAGCAGCTCAAGCTCGGGGACGGGGACCCCCCATGAGCAGTTCTTC. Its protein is CASSSSSGTGTPHEQFF.

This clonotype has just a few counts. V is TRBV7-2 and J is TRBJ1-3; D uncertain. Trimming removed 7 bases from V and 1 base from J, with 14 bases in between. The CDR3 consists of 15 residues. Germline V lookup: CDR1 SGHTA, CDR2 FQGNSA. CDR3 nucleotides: TGTGCCAGCACCCAAACGGAGGTTTCTGGAAACACCATATATTTT. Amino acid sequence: CASTQTEVSGNTIYF.

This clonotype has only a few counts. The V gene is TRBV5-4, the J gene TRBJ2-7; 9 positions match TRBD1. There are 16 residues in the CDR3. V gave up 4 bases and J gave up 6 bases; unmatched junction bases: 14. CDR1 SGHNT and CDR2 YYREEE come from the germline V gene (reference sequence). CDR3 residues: CASSPTPGQGVGEQYF. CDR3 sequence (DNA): TGTGCCAGCAGCCCGACGCCGGGACAGGGAGTAGGCGAGCAGTACTTC.

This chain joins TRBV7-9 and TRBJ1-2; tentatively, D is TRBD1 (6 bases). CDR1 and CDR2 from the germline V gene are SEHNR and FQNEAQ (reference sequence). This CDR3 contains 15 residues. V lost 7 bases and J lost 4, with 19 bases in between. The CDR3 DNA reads TGTGCCAGCATCCTCCGTGGGGGCCCGGGCTATGGCTACACCTTC. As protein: CASILRGGPGYGYTF. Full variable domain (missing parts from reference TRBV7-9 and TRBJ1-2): DTGVSQNPRHKITKRGQNVTFRCDPISEHNRLYWYRQTLGQGPEFLTYFQNEAQLEKSRLLSDRFSAERPKGSFSTLEIQRTEQGDSAMYLCASILRGGPGYGYTFGSGTRLTVV.

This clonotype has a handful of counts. CDR3 sequence (DNA): TGTGCCAGCAGCTTATGGATGCTTGCGGGAAGAGGCAATGAGCAGTTCTTC. Its protein is CASSLWMLAGRGNEQFF. The chain combines TRBV7-9 with TRBJ2-1; TRBD2 is a possible D gene (6 bases). CDR3 length: 17 amino acids. The V gene lost 2 bases and the J gene lost 6 bases, with 20 bases spanning the gap. In germline, CDR1 is SEHNR, CDR2 FQNEAQ (reference sequence). The full variable domain, rest sourced from reference TRBV7-9 and TRBJ2-1, is DTGVSQNPRHKITKRGQNVTFRCDPISEHNRLYWYRQTLGQGPEFLTYFQNEAQLEKSRLLSDRFSAERPKGSFSTLEIQRTEQGDSAMYLCASSLWMLAGRGNEQFFGPGTRLTVL.

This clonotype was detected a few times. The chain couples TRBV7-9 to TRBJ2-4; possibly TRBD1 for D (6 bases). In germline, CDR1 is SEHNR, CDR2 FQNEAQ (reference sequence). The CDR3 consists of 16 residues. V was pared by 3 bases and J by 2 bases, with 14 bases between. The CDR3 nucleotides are TGTGCCAGCAGCTTCCCGCAGGGGCACACCAAAAACATTCAGTACTTC. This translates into CASSFPQGHTKNIQYF.

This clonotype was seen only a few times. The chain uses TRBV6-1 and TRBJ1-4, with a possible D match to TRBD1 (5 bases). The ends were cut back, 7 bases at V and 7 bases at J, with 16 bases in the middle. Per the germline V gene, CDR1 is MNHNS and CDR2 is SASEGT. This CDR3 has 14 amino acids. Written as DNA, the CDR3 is TGTGCCAGCACCATCGGGCAGGGCGTTGAAAAACTGTTTTTT. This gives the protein CASTIGQGVEKLFF.

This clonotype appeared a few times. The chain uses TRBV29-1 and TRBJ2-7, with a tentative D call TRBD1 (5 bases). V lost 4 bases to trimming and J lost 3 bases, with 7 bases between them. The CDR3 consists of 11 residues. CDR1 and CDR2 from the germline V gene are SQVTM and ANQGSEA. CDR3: CSVGTGYEQYF. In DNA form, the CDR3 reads TGCAGCGTTGGAACAGGCTACGAGCAGTACTTC.

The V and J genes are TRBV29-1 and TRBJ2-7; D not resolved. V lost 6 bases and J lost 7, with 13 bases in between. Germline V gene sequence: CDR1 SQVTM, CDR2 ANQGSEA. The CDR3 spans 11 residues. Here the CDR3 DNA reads TGCAGCGTCCTGACCCTCGGGGAGCAGTACTTC. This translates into CSVLTLGEQYF.

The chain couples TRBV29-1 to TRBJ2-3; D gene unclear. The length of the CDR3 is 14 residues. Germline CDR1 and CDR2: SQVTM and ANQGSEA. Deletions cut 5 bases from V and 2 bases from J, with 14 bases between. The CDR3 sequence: CSVRQSLYTDTQYF. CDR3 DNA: TGCAGCGTTCGCCAGTCCCTTTACACAGATACGCAGTATTTT.

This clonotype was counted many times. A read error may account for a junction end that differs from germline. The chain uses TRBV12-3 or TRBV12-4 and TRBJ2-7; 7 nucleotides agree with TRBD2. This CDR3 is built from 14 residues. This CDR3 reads CASSVAGGTYEQYF. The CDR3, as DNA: TGTGCCAGCAGTGTAGCGGGTGGGACCTACGAGCAGTACTTC.

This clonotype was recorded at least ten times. CDR3: CASSQDGLAGGGEQFF. In DNA form, the CDR3 reads TGCGCCAGCAGCCAAGATGGGCTAGCGGGAGGGGGTGAGCAGTTCTTC. The chain carries TRBV4-3 and TRBJ2-1; 12 bases match TRBD2. Germline-derived CDR1 and CDR2 are LGHNA and YSLEER. Unmatched junction bases numbered 6, after V lost 0 bases and J lost 9 bases. The CDR3 sequence is 16 residues long.